This T cell receptor (beta chain) is drawn from a study of vaccination and CD4 T cells after COVID-19. The Oncomine TCR Beta short-read assay sequenced DNA from cultured CD4+ T cells. The source of extracted genomic DNA was cultured CD4+ T cells. MiXCR, applied by TCRdb to the PCR reads, yields one record per CDR3 protein. The table includes approximately 8,800 distinct CDR3 sequences, nearly 35% detected once. Treatment of the sample: approximately 9-day PBMC culture with coronavirus spike peptide pools or control peptides (ViraFEST assay). Ahead of the COVID-19 pandemic (2011-2018), the CD4+ T cells of the unexposed donor were collected. Per the germline V gene, CDR1 is MGHDK and CDR2 is SYGVNS. V lost 7 bases and J 8 bases, leaving 14 bases between the germline ends. This CDR3 is built from 12 residues. Remarks on this clonotype: Its cognate antigen is unknown.

The chain combines TRBV25-1 with TRBJ1-1, with no clear D. The source of this sequence is a human donor in good health. The sequencing input was CD4+ T cells from blood, cultured in vitro. The CDR3 region has the DNA TGTGCCAGCATTTTAGGGTTGGGGGAAGCTTTCTTT. Translated, it gives CASILGLGEAFF.